This T cell receptor (beta chain) was sequenced in a study of blood T cell repertoires in COVID-19. Study-wide context: Sites across the United States, Italy and Spain contributed samples from acute and convalescent COVID-19. PBMCs, B-cell-depleted T cells, or T cells were the source of the cDNA or gDNA that made up the material.

Some clones are missing from TCRdb's copy, which holds only in-frame ones; the method was immunoSEQ multiplex PCR. The table lists about 74,000 clones, around 93% of them singletons. Source material: peripheral blood. This clonotype was sampled from a woman aged 55-69 years with active COVID-19.

This CDR3 is CASSRPTRSETQYF. CDR3 bases: TGTGCCAGCAGCCGCCCGACTAGATCAGAGACCCAGTACTTC. The J gene is TRBJ2-5, the V gene TRBV3-1 (or the pseudogene TRBV3-2), with a tentative D call TRBD2 (6 bases). The CDR3 is made up of 14 amino acids. The germline CDR1 and CDR2 sequences are LGHDT and YNNKEL (reference sequence). Trimming took 4 bases from V and 4 from J, leaving 13 bases between them.